The sequence of this T cell receptor beta chain was determined in a study of radiation and T cells in renal cell carcinoma. Findings of the study overall: Top tumor clonotypes rose in blood 2 weeks post-radiation, then contracted. Pretreatment tumor biopsies were lacking, so baseline clonotypes are unknown.

Libraries were prepared by immunoSEQ multiplex PCR; TCRdb keeps only in-frame clonotypes and omits some of them. The repertoire holds around 180,000 clones, with about 88% as singletons. This CDR3 has 15 residues. Germline V gene lookup returns CDR1 GTSNPN and CDR2 SVGIG (reference sequence). Between the trimmed V and J ends, which lost 3 bases and 5 bases, there was a span of 17 bases. Notes on this clone: Its antigen is unknown.

Time point of the sample: blood 4 weeks post-SBRT, at nephrectomy. Treatment noted: 15 Gy SBRT to primary tumor, nephrectomy 4 weeks later. Nephrectomy followed 15 Gy stereotactic body radiation by 4 weeks. The patient's renal cell carcinoma had clear cell pathology. The chain employs TRBV30 and TRBJ1-5; no reliable D call. This clonotype was sampled from a woman aged 45-59 years with renal cell carcinoma. The source material was blood, sampled from a patient whose treatment included radiotherapy and nephrectomy. Written as DNA, the CDR3 is TGTGCCTGGAGAGAGGGAAACAGCTTCGATCAGCCCCAGCATTTT. Translated: CAWREGNSFDQPQHF.